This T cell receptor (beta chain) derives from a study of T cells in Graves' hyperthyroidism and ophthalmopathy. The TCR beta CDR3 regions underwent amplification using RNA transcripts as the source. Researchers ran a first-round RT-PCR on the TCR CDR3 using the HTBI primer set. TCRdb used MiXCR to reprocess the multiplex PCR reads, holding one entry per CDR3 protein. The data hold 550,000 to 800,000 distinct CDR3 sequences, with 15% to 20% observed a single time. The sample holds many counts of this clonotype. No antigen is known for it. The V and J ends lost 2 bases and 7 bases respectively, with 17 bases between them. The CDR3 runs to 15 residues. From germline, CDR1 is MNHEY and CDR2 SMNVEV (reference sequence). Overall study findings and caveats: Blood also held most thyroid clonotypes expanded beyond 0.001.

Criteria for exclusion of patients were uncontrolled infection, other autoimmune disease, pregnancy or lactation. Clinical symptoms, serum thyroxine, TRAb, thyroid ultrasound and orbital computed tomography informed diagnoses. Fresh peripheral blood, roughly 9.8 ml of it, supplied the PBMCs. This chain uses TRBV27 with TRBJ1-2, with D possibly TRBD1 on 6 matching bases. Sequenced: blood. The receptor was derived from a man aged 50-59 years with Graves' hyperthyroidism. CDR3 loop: CASSLKKRTASGYTF. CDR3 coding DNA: TGTGCCAGCAGTTTAAAGAAAAGGACAGCTTCTGGCTACACCTTC.